Below, one T cell receptor (beta chain) is given with its context. Distinct nucleotide sequences in the sample also encode this CDR3. The entry originates in a study of blood T cell repertoires in COVID-19. On the study more broadly: Researchers got acute and convalescent COVID-19 samples from the United States, Italy and Spain.

Original handling: The authors estimated nucleated cell counts from reference gene primer amplification. Assay: immunoSEQ multiplex PCR; the TCRdb copy retains only in-frame clones and omits some. The DNA gave D and trimming, while V, J and clone size come from that table. This sample yields under 300,000 clones, of which approximately 91% are seen a single time; around 0.8% belongs to the top ten. This receptor was identified in a woman in her thirties with acute or convalescent COVID-19. The specimen was peripheral blood.

In nucleotides, the CDR3 is TGCGCCAGCAGCCTGGGACAGGGCTACAATGAGCAGTTCTTC. Protein: CASSLGQGYNEQFF. J is TRBJ2-1 and V is TRBV5-1; 9 nucleotides align to TRBD1. The CDR3 runs to 14 residues. Germline values: CDR1 SGHRS, CDR2 YFSETQ. After removal of 4 bases from V and 3 bases from J, the junction contained 2 bases not matched to a gene.